This entry is about one TCR beta chain. There is no known antigen for this receptor. Per-base qualities were not stored, and no clone one base away is much larger. The data are from a study of T-cell memory formation after mild COVID-19 (dated by TCRdb to about 2021). Background for the entire study: TCR sequence clusters from the two donors were found to be largely donor specific. The cohort was made up of two young adult volunteers, one female and one male, who were previously healthy. In two donors, T-cell clones that expanded and contracted after mild COVID-19 were tracked by sequencing TCRalpha and TCRbeta repertoires over time.

The CDR3 contains 14 residues, cysteine and phenylalanine counted. Just the 42-base CDR3 DNA is kept, in frame starting at base 1. In the germline V gene (reference sequence), CDR1 corresponds to MNHEY and CDR2 to SMNVEV. Cut back by 4 bases and 0 bases, the V and J ends lie 9 bases apart. What the authors observed across the whole study: Balanced CD4/CD8 phenotypes were observed for clones contracting from day 15 to 85, whereas a bias towards CD4+ was observed for a second wave of clones expanding from day 15 to 37. Only a couple of mild cases were covered in the study, and larger cohorts including severe cases with pre-infection samples were considered necessary. SARS-CoV-2 specificity was not confirmed for the second-wave clones peaking on day 37. Contracting CD4+ clones turned up mainly in the CM and EM memory subsets, whereas EMRA was where CD8+ clones were enriched. The detection of some responding clones in pre-infection memory suggests that pre-existing cross-reactive memory T cells joined the SARS-CoV-2 response.

PBMCs were isolated by Ficoll-Paque density gradient centrifugation. The instrument was an Illumina NovaSeq 6000. TCRalpha and TCRbeta cDNA libraries were constructed by 5'RACE with constant-segment primers, with sample barcodes and unique molecular identifiers being introduced. RNA was extracted from every sample with Trizol reagent. The libraries were amplified in two PCR steps, and the second step added a second sample barcode and Illumina TruSeq adapters. Sequencing of libraries was performed on an Illumina NovaSeq with 2 x 150 bp paired-end reads. The study's processing was this. With migec v1.2.7, reads were demultiplexed and then collapsed into UMI-guided consensus sequences. Using mixcr v2.1.11, UMI consensuses were aligned to TRA and TRB V and J templates and then assembled into clonotypes. A clonotype was counted as expanded or contracted only when both edgeR and NoisET called the clonotype significant, with the noise models trained on biological replicates. For edgeR calls, a false discovery rate-adjusted p below 0.01 and a log2 fold-change threshold of 1 were applied. As an exploratory analysis of dynamics, max-normalized trajectories of the 1000 most abundant clonotypes were examined with PCA combined with hierarchical clustering. Each responding clone was given a CD4 or CD8 phenotype based on the CD4+ and CD8+ repertoires, which had been sequenced separately. TCRdb itself trimmed the public reads at Q25 with fastp, ran MiXCR and retained productive beta chains. Identical CDR3 protein sequences are pooled into one entry, listed with their most common genes and DNA. TCRdb's processing, not the study's, gives the V and J calls here. The sample table shows 200,000 or so distinct CDR3 sequences, and around 16% are seen once. The top ten constitute 2% to 2.5% of the sample.

The material sequenced was PBMCs or a T cell subset sorted from them (not recorded which). This receptor was identified in an adult woman who had mild COVID-19 (a few samples of this study predate the infection). The sample titles of this study are shuffled in the database, so cell type and time point are left out; the donor was told from shared clones. The receptor chain draws on TRBV27 and TRBJ1-1, with the D gene not confidently named. The bases are TGTGCCAGCAGTTCGTGGGGAATGAACACTGAAGCTTTCTTT. Translated, it reads CASSSWGMNTEAFF.